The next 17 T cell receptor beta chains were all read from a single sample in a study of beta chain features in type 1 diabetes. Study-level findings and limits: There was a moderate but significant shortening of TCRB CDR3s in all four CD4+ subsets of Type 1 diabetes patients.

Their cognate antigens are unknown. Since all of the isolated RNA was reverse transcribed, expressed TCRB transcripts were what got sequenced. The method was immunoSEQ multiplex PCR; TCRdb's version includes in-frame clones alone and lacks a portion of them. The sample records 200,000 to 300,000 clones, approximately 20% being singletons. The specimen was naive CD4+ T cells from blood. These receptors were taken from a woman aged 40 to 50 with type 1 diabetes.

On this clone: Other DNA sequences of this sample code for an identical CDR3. The CDR3 DNA sequence: TGTGCCAGCAGCCCGGGACACCAGAACACTGAAGCTTTCTTT. Its protein is CASSPGHQNTEAFF. V gene TRBV7-3 combines with J gene TRBJ1-1; D possibly corresponds to TRBD1 (6 bases). The germline V and J ends were trimmed by 5 bases and 1 base, with 11 bases remaining between them. Germline lookup yields CDR1 SGHTA and CDR2 FQGTGA. The CDR3 has 14 residues.

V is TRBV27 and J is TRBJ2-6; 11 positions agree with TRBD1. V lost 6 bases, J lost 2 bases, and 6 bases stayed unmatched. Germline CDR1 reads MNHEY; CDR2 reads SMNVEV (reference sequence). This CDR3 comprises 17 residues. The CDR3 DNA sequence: TGTGCCAGCAGCCCGGACAGGGGGCTAGCTGGGGCCAACGTCCTGACTTTC. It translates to CASSPDRGLAGANVLTF.

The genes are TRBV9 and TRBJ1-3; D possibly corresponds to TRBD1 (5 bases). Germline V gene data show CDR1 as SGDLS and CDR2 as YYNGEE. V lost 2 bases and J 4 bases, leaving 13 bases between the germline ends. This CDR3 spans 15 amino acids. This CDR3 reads CASSVRLGAGNTIYF. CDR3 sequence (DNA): TGTGCCAGCAGCGTTAGGCTTGGGGCCGGAAACACCATATATTTT.

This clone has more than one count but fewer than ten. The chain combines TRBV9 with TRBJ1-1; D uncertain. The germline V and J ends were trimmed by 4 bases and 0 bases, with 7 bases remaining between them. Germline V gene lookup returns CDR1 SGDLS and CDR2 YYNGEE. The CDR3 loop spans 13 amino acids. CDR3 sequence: CASSSSVNTEAFF. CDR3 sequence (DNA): TGTGCCAGCAGCTCCTCGGTGAACACTGAAGCTTTCTTT.

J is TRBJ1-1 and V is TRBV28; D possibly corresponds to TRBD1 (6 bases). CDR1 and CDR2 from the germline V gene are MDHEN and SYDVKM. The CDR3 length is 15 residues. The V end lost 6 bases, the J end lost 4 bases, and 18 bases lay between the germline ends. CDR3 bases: TGTGCCAGCAGCGACGGGGGCGCGGGGGGCACTGAAGCTTTCTTT. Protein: CASSDGGAGGTEAFF. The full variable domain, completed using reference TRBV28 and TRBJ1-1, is DVKVTQSSRYLVKRTGEKVFLECVQDMDHENMFWYRQDPGLGLRLIYFSYDVKMKEKGDIPEGYSVSREKKERFSLILESASTNQTSMYLCASSDGGAGGTEAFFGQGTRLTVV.

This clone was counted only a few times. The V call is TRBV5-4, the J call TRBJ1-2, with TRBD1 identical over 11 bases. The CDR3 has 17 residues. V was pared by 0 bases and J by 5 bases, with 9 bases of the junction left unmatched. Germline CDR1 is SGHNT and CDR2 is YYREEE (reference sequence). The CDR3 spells CASSLAGGGQGGYGYTF. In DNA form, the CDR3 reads TGTGCCAGCAGCTTGGCCGGAGGGGGACAGGGGGGATATGGCTACACCTTC. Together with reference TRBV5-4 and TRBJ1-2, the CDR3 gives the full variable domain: ETGVTQSPTHLIKTRGQQVTLRCSSQSGHNTVSWYQQALGQGPQFIFQYYREEENGRGNFPPRFSGLQFPNYSSELNVNALELDDSALYLCASSLAGGGQGGYGYTFGSGTRLTVV.

CDR3: CASNSRPGEGGYTF. CDR3 in DNA: TGTGCCAGCAATAGCAGGCCAGGGGAGGGTGGCTACACCTTC. The chain recombines TRBV5-4 with TRBJ1-2, with D perhaps TRBD1 (6 bases). The CDR3 consists of 14 residues. V was cut by 6 bases and J by 7 bases, with 19 bases left in between. Germline CDR1 is SGHNT and CDR2 is YYREEE (reference sequence).

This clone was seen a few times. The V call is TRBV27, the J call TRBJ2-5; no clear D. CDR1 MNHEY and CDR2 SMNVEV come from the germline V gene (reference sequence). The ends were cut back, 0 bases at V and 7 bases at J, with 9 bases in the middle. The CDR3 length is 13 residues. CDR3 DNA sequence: TGTGCCAGCAGTTTATCGAGAGTTATGACCCAGTACTTC. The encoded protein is CASSLSRVMTQYF.

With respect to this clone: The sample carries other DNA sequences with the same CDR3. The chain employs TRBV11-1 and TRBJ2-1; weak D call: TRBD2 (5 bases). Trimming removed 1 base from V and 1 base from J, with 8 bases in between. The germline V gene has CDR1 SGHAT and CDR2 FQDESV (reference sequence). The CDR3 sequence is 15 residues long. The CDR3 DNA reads TGTGCCAGCAGCTTAGGAGGGAGTTCCTACAATGAGCAGTTCTTC. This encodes CASSLGGSSYNEQFF.

The CDR3 DNA follows: TGTGCCAGCAGATCAGTTAGCGGGAGGCCCTACAATGAGCAGTTCTTC. Translation gives CASRSVSGRPYNEQFF. The V call is TRBV11-2, the J call TRBJ2-1; 10 bases align to TRBD2. The V gene end was trimmed by 6 bases and the J gene end by 2 bases; junction bases not matched to a gene: 7. Germline loops: CDR1 SGHAT, CDR2 FQNNGV. The CDR3 consists of 16 residues.

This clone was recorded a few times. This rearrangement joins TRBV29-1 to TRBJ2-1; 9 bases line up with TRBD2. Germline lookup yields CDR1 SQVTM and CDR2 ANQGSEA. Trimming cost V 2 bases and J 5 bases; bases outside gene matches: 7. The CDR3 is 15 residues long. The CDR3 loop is CSVEWGGRGNNEQFF. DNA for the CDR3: TGCAGCGTTGAATGGGGCGGGAGGGGGAACAATGAGCAGTTCTTC.

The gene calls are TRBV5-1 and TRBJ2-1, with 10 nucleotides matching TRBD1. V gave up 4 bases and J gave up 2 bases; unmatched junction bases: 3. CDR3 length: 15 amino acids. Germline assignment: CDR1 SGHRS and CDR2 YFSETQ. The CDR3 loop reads CASSADRGAYNEQFF. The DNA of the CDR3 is TGCGCCAGCAGCGCGGACAGGGGGGCCTACAATGAGCAGTTCTTC. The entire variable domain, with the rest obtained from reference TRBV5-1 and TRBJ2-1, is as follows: KAGVTQTPRYLIKTRGQQVTLSCSPISGHRSVSWYQQTPGQGLQFLFEYFSETQRNKGNFPGRFSGRQFSNSRSEMNVSTLELGDSALYLCASSADRGAYNEQFFGPGTRLTVL.

The CDR3 DNA is TGTGCCAGCGGGGGAGTGCAGGAAGGGGGCACTGAAGCTTTCTTT. Amino acids: CASGGVQEGGTEAFF. The chain uses TRBV6-5 and TRBJ1-1; maybe TRBD1 (6 bases). V dropped 8 bases and J dropped 4 bases, with 20 bases sitting between them. The germline CDR1 and CDR2 sequences are MNHEY and SVGAGI. The CDR3 runs to 15 residues.

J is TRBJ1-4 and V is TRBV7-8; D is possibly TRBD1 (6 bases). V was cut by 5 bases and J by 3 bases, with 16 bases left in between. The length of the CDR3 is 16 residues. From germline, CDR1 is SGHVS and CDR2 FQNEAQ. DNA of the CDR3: TGTGCCAGCAGCGCCGACAGGATGAGTGCTAATGAAAAACTGTTTTTT. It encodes CASSADRMSANEKLFF.

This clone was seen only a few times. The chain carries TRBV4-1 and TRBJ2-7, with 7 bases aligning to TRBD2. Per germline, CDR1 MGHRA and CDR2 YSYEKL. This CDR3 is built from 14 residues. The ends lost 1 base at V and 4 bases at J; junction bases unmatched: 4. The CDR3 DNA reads TGCGCCAGCAGCCAAGGGCCAGCGGGATACGAGCAGTACTTC. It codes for CASSQGPAGYEQYF.

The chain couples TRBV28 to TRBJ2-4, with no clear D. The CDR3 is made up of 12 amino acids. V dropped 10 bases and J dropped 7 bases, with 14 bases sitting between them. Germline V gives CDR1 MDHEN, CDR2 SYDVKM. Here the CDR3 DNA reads TGTGCCACCAATGGGTGGGCGAACATTCAGTACTTC. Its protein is CATNGWANIQYF.

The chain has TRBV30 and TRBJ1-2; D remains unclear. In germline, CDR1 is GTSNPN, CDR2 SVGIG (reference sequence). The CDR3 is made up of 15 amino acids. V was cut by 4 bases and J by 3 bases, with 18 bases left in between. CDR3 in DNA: TGTGCCTGGAACCTTAACATAAACGCTTACTATGGCTACACCTTC. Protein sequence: CAWNLNINAYYGYTF. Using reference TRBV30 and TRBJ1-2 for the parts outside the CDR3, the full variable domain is SQTIHQWPATLVQPVGSPLSLECTVEGTSNPNLYWYRQAAGRGLQLLFYSVGIGQISSEVPQNLSASRPQDRQFILSSKKLLLSDSGFYLCAWNLNINAYYGYTFGSGTRLTVV.